This T cell receptor beta chain is drawn from a study of beta chain features in type 1 diabetes. Study at large: Patients did not differ from healthy donors in age, gender or cell yield.

Blood was collected once per donor into heparin, averaging approximately 0.12 L. Notes on the study in general: Among patients with Type 1 diabetes, TCRB CDR3s were moderately but significantly shorter in every one of the four CD4+ subsets. A greater similarity of naive, central memory and Treg TCRB repertoires was seen among patients than among healthy donors. Researchers cautioned that cDNA sequencing could over-represent cells with high TCR expression.

Expressed TCRB transcripts got sequenced, as all isolated RNA was reverse transcribed. Some clones are missing from TCRdb's copy, which holds only in-frame ones; the method was immunoSEQ multiplex PCR. The repertoire holds about 660,000 clones, with over 11% as singletons. This clone was observed a handful of times. What it recognizes is unknown. The sequence was obtained from a man in his late teens or twenties with type 1 diabetes. The sequenced sample consisted of naive CD4+ T cells from blood.

The CDR3 bases are TGCGCCAGCAGCCAAGATCCTCCTCGACAGTCAACTAATGAAAAACTGTTTTTT. The encoded protein is CASSQDPPRQSTNEKLFF. The chain carries TRBV4-3 and TRBJ1-4; TRBD1 is a possible D gene (5 bases). Germline V gene sequence: CDR1 LGHNA, CDR2 YSLEER. Trimming removed 0 bases at V and 0 bases at J, with 14 bases between. The CDR3 consists of 18 residues.